This record covers a single TCR beta chain. Its antigen remains unidentified. A much larger clone is a single base away; this may be a read error. The data derive from a study of read filtering for tumor transcriptome and immune sequencing. Study at large: Mean patient age was roughly 66 years, range about 45 to 85; around 16 male, around 15 female. Per sample, TCR-region reads ranged about 4 to 11 million by IR-seq, roughly 85 to 1273 by RNA-seq.

Overall study results and limits: Approximately 80% of IR-seq clonotypes had one read, totaling around 3.3% of reads; RNA-seq: approximately 73% and 42%.

Sampling of bone marrow took place during active disease in every patient. This library used approximately 0.4 ug RNA and molecular barcoded adaptors spanning alpha/delta and beta/gamma chains. Via MiXCR, TCRdb re-called the reads, giving one row per CDR3 protein. In the table there are about 63,000 distinct CDR3 sequences, 11% to 15% of which are singletons. This receptor was taken from a donor aged 40 or over with multiple myeloma. Material: a population of CD138-negative cells sorted from bone marrow.

The CDR3 loop is CVSSLPRAGQETQYF. For the CDR3, the DNA is TGTGTCAGCAGTTTACCTAGGGCGGGGCAAGAGACCCAGTACTTC. The gene calls are TRBV12-3 or TRBV12-4 and TRBJ2-5, with a tentative D call TRBD2 (6 bases). The CDR3 runs to 15 residues.